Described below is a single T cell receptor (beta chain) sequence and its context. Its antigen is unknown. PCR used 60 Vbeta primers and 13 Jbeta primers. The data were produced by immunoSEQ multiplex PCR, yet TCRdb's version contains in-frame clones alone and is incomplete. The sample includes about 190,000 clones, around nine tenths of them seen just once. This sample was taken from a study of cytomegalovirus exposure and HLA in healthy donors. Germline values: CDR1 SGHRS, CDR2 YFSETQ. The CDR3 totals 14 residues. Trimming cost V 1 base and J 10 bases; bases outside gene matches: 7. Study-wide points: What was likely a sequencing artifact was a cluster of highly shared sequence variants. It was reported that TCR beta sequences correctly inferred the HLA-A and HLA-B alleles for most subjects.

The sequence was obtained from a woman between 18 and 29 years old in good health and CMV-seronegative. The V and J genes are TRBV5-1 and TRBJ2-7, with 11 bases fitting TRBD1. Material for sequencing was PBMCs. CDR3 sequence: CASSLSDRGRYQYF. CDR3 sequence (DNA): TGCGCCAGCAGCTTGTCGGACAGGGGGCGATACCAGTACTTC.